This passage covers 19 T cell receptor beta chains from one sample sequenced in a study of CD8 T cells in Susac syndrome. Random hexamers were used to reverse transcribe the RNA input (about 0.5 to 1 ug). TCRdb re-derived calls from the immunoSEQ multiplex PCR reads in MiXCR, one entry per CDR3 protein. This sample has 160,000 or so distinct CDR3 sequences; approximately 95% occur once, and the top ten carry about 0.15%. The specimen was CD8+ T cells from PBMCs. Receptor source: a human donor with multiple sclerosis.

The chain combines TRBV9 with TRBJ2-3; TRBD2 is a possible D gene (5 bases). Trimming removed 9 bases at V and 5 bases at J, with 13 bases between. The CDR3 loop spans 12 amino acids. The germline gives CDR1 SGDLS, CDR2 YYNGEE. CDR3 DNA: TGTGCCACCGAGGAGGTTAGAGATACGCAGTATTTT. Its protein is CATEEVRDTQYF.

The chain employs TRBV27 and TRBJ2-5; D might be TRBD1 or TRBD2, each matching 6 bases. V was cut by 0 bases and J by 5 bases, with 13 bases left in between. Germline V gene sequence: CDR1 MNHEY, CDR2 SMNVEV (reference sequence). The CDR3 has 15 residues. CDR3 bases: TGTGCCAGCAGTTTATCGAGGGGGGAACGGGAGACCCAGTACTTC. This codes for CASSLSRGERETQYF.

The chain combines TRBV3-1 with TRBJ2-7; 9 nucleotides agree with TRBD2. V lost 3 bases to trimming and J lost 4 bases; unmatched junction nucleotides: 19. The CDR3 has 19 amino acids. From germline, CDR1 is LGHDT and CDR2 YNNKEL (reference sequence). The CDR3 nucleotides read TGTGCCAGCAGCCAGCCTCATTCGCGGGAGGGCCCCCCTTTTTACGAGCAGTACTTC. Translated, it gives CASSQPHSREGPPFYEQYF.

This chain uses TRBV20-1 with TRBJ1-2, with D hard to call. Germline V gene lookup returns CDR1 DFQATT and CDR2 SNEGSKA (reference sequence). The CDR3 spans 13 residues. V dropped 0 bases and J dropped 0 bases, with 5 bases sitting between them. CDR3: CSARDRTNYGYTF. The CDR3 DNA follows: TGCAGTGCTAGAGATCGGACTAACTATGGCTACACCTTC.

The V call is TRBV28, the J call TRBJ1-5, with D possibly being TRBD1 (6 bases). Germline V gives CDR1 MDHEN, CDR2 SYDVKM. Trimming pared 3 bases from V and 4 bases from J, leaving 13 bases between. CDR3 length equals 15 residues. The CDR3 here is CASSFIGQPNQPQHF. The DNA of the CDR3 is TGTGCCAGCAGTTTTATCGGACAGCCGAATCAGCCCCAGCATTTT.

The chain has TRBV19 and TRBJ2-7, with a possible D match to TRBD1 (6 bases). The CDR3 is 14 residues long. V was pared by 5 bases and J by 3 bases, with 14 bases between. Looked up from germline, CDR1 is LNHDA and CDR2 is SQIVND (reference sequence). The CDR3 sequence: CASSARQDHYEQYF. The CDR3 coding sequence is TGTGCCAGTAGTGCACGACAGGACCACTACGAGCAGTACTTC.

The J gene is TRBJ2-1, the V gene TRBV20-1, with D possibly TRBD2 on 6 matching bases. The CDR3 spans 14 residues. Germline lookup yields CDR1 DFQATT and CDR2 SNEGSKA (reference sequence). V gave up 4 bases and J gave up 4 bases, with 14 bases separating them. The CDR3 protein is CSAILALAYNEQFF. The CDR3 region has the DNA TGCAGTGCTATTCTAGCGCTCGCGTACAATGAGCAGTTCTTC.

V gene TRBV20-1 combines with J gene TRBJ2-7; D is ambiguous. Per germline, CDR1 DFQATT and CDR2 SNEGSKA (reference sequence). The V gene lost 7 bases and the J gene lost 1 base, with 11 bases spanning the gap. This CDR3 is 12 amino acids long. CDR3 in amino acids: CSVSLPSYEQYF. As DNA, the CDR3 is TGCAGTGTAAGTCTGCCATCCTACGAGCAGTACTTC.

This clonotype was picked up one time. J is TRBJ2-7 and V is TRBV7-9; 10 bases align to TRBD2. CDR1 and CDR2 (germline): SEHNR, FQNEAQ (reference sequence). The V and J ends lost 5 bases and 0 bases, in that order; junction bases with no gene match: 13. The CDR3 contains 18 residues. CDR3 protein: CASSPRRLAGEGSYEQYF. DNA of the CDR3: TGTGCCAGCAGCCCCAGGCGGCTAGCGGGAGAGGGCTCCTACGAGCAGTACTTC.

The V call is TRBV9, the J call TRBJ2-5; D is possibly TRBD1 or TRBD2 (5 bases each). CDR3 size: 15 residues. The germline gives CDR1 SGDLS, CDR2 YYNGEE. The V end lost 0 bases, the J end lost 5 bases, and 14 bases lay between the germline ends. The CDR3 nucleotides are TGTGCCAGCAGCGTAGGTGGACACACTAGGGAGACCCAGTACTTC. Translated: CASSVGGHTRETQYF.

CDR3 in DNA: TGCGCCAGCAGCTTTACGATTTACAGGGATTTGGGGGAGACCCAGTACTTC. Residues: CASSFTIYRDLGETQYF. This chain joins TRBV5-1 and TRBJ2-5; possible D gene TRBD1, 6 bases. CDR3 length equals 17 residues. Germline V gives CDR1 SGHRS, CDR2 YFSETQ. The V end lost 2 bases, the J end lost 5 bases, and 22 bases lay between the germline ends.

The rearrangement joins TRBV5-6 to TRBJ1-1; D gene uncertain. Germline V gene data show CDR1 as SGHDT and CDR2 as YYEEEE. The CDR3 sequence is 14 residues long. V shed 1 base and J shed 0 bases, with 7 bases lying between them. The CDR3 DNA sequence: TGTGCCAGCAGCTTGCCGCTCTTGAACACTGAAGCTTTCTTT. Its protein is CASSLPLLNTEAFF.

V usage is TRBV7-2 and J usage is TRBJ1-2; TRBD1 is a possible D gene (5 bases). The germline V gene encodes CDR1 SGHTA and CDR2 FQGNSA. V was shortened by 0 bases and J by 7 bases, with 18 bases between the two germline ends. This CDR3 has 16 amino acids. CDR3 DNA: TGTGCCAGCAGCTTAGCTCCCGGGACGGCGATTCGTGGCTACACCTTC. Protein sequence: CASSLAPGTAIRGYTF.

The chain uses TRBV4-1 and TRBJ2-5, with 9 nucleotides matching TRBD2. V was pared by 0 bases and J by 5 bases, with 13 bases of the junction left unmatched. CDR1 is MGHRA and CDR2 is YSYEKL in the germline V gene. The length of the CDR3 is 18 residues. CDR3 nucleotide sequence: TGCGCCAGCAGCCAAGAGGCGGGTAGCGGGAGAGGTGGTGAGACCCAGTACTTC. Its protein product is CASSQEAGSGRGGETQYF.

The chain recombines TRBV19 with TRBJ2-7, with unresolved D. The germline gives CDR1 LNHDA, CDR2 SQIVND (reference sequence). CDR3 length: 13 residues. V was clipped by 5 bases and J by 0 bases, with 8 bases between them. The CDR3, as DNA: TGTGCCAGTAGTCCTATTCTCTCCTACGAGCAGTACTTC. It encodes CASSPILSYEQYF. Based on the CDR3 plus reference TRBV19 and TRBJ2-7, the full variable domain is DGGITQSPKYLFRKEGQNVTLSCEQNLNHDAMYWYRQDPGQGLRLIYYSQIVNDFQKGDIAEGYSVSREKKESFPLTVTSAQKNPTAFYLCASSPILSYEQYFGPGTRLTVT.

The V call is TRBV29-1, the J call TRBJ1-1; D is unclear. This CDR3 has 11 residues. Germline V CDR1 and CDR2: SQVTM, ANQGSEA. Trimming shortened V by 1 base and J by 7 bases, and 7 bases separated the two germline ends. The CDR3 region is CSVEVGREAFF. CDR3 in DNA: TGCAGCGTTGAAGTAGGACGTGAAGCTTTCTTT. The entire variable domain, with the rest obtained from reference TRBV29-1 and TRBJ1-1, is as follows: SAVISQKPSRDICQRGTSLTIQCQVDSQVTMMFWYRQQPGQSLTLIATANQGSEATYESGFVIDKFPISRPNLTFSTLTVSNMSPEDSSIYLCSVEVGREAFFGQGTRLTVV.

This CDR3 reads CASSSAGDETQYF. DNA for the CDR3: TGTGCCAGCAGCTCAGCGGGGGACGAGACCCAGTACTTC. The chain recombines TRBV5-6 with TRBJ2-5; 8 positions agree with TRBD2. Germline V gives CDR1 SGHDT, CDR2 YYEEEE. V shed 3 bases and J 5 bases; nucleotides not matched to a gene: 3. The CDR3 has 13 amino acids. Using reference TRBV5-6 and TRBJ2-5 for the parts outside the CDR3, the full variable domain is DAGVTQSPTHLIKTRGQQVTLRCSPKSGHDTVSWYQQALGQGPQFIFQYYEEEERQRGNFPDRFSGHQFPNYSSELNVNALLLGDSALYLCASSSAGDETQYFGPGTRLLVL.

The rearrangement joins TRBV7-9 to TRBJ1-1; D gene ambiguous. The germline V and J ends were trimmed by 2 bases and 7 bases, with 8 bases remaining between them. The CDR3 contains 12 residues. Germline lookup yields CDR1 SEHNR and CDR2 FQNEAQ (reference sequence). This chain's CDR3 is CASSLSRSEAFF. In DNA form, the CDR3 reads TGTGCCAGCAGCTTATCCAGGAGTGAAGCTTTCTTT.

The CDR3 region has the DNA TGTGCCAGCAGTTTCTGGCAGGGGATCACTGAAGCTTTCTTT. It is translated as CASSFWQGITEAFF. The chain links TRBV28 to TRBJ1-1; tentative D call: TRBD1 (6 bases). CDR1 and CDR2 from the germline V gene are MDHEN and SYDVKM. V dropped 3 bases and J dropped 4 bases, with 12 bases sitting between them. The CDR3 spans 14 residues.